These 25 T cell receptor beta chains originate from one sample sequenced in a study of early T cells in non-severe SARS-CoV-2 infection. Each CDR3 protein gets one entry after TCRdb re-called the 5' RACE reads with MiXCR. The table shows about 67,000 distinct CDR3 sequences, with roughly 10% occurring only once. Sequences were obtained from whole blood. The receptor source for this set is an adult who was a healthcare worker with PCR-confirmed SARS-CoV-2 infection or an uninfected control (not recorded which).

This clonotype has only a few counts. This chain joins TRBV18 and TRBJ2-7; possibly TRBD1 for D (6 bases). CDR1 and CDR2 (germline): KGHSH, LQKENI. This CDR3 has 14 amino acids. The V end was cut by 3 bases, the J end by 3 bases, with 12 bases between. The CDR3 is CASSPGQHSYEQYF. CDR3 DNA: TGTGCCAGCTCACCTGGACAGCATAGCTACGAGCAGTACTTC.

The table lists this clonotype with many counts. The chain joins TRBV7-8 to TRBJ2-2, with 13 bases that match TRBD2. The CDR3 loop spans 17 amino acids. The germline V gene encodes CDR1 SGHVS and CDR2 FQNEAQ. The trim removed 4 bases at V and 7 bases at J, leaving 9 bases unmatched. The CDR3 protein is CASSSTSGRPGRGELFF. CDR3 bases: TGTGCCAGCAGCTCGACTAGCGGGAGGCCCGGCCGCGGGGAGCTGTTTTTT.

This clonotype was observed a few times. The chain uses TRBV5-1 and TRBJ1-6; TRBD1 matches 9 bases. Germline loops: CDR1 SGHRS, CDR2 YFSETQ. This CDR3 comprises 14 residues. Trimming at V came to 4 bases and at J to 7 bases, leaving 3 bases not matched to a gene. CDR3 protein: CASSRGQGNSPLHF. Here the CDR3 DNA reads TGCGCCAGCAGCCGAGGACAGGGGAATTCACCCCTCCACTTT. The full variable domain, its missing parts supplied by reference TRBV5-1 and TRBJ1-6, is KAGVTQTPRYLIKTRGQQVTLSCSPISGHRSVSWYQQTPGQGLQFLFEYFSETQRNKGNFPGRFSGRQFSNSRSEMNVSTLELGDSALYLCASSRGQGNSPLHFGNGTRLTVT.

There are many counts of this clonotype. This chain links TRBV12-3 or TRBV12-4 with TRBJ2-7; D gene unclear. The CDR3 covers 16 residues. With 3 bases removed from V and 7 bases from J, the gap between germline ends came to 22 bases. The CDR3 is CASSFLDGARKGEQYF. The DNA for the CDR3 is TGTGCCAGCAGTTTCCTGGATGGAGCTCGTAAAGGGGAGCAGTACTTC.

This clonotype was recorded a few times. The chain joins TRBV7-2 to TRBJ1-2, with D perhaps matching TRBD1 (5 bases). The CDR3 extends over 17 amino acids. The ends were cut back, 0 bases at V and 6 bases at J, with 20 bases in the middle. Germline loops: CDR1 SGHTA, CDR2 FQGNSA. The chain's CDR3 is CASSLAPWQPTRDGYTF. The CDR3, as DNA: TGTGCCAGCAGCTTAGCCCCCTGGCAGCCTACCAGGGATGGCTACACCTTC. The full variable domain, its missing parts supplied by reference TRBV7-2 and TRBJ1-2, is GAGVSQSPSNKVTEKGKDVELRCDPISGHTALYWYRQSLGQGLEFLIYFQGNSAPDKSGLPSDRFSAERTGGSVSTLTIQRTQQEDSAVYLCASSLAPWQPTRDGYTFGSGTRLTVV.

This clonotype was recorded many times. CDR3 protein: CASSYTQGARTEAFF. CDR3 nucleotides: TGTGCCAGCAGCTACACACAGGGGGCCCGAACTGAAGCTTTCTTT. The V gene is TRBV11-2, the J gene TRBJ1-1; TRBD1 agrees at 9 bases. Per germline, CDR1 SGHAT and CDR2 FQNNGV. The CDR3 is made up of 15 amino acids. V dropped 4 bases and J dropped 5; count of bases not matched to a gene: 8.

At least ten counts were recorded for this clonotype. This chain connects TRBV6-6 to TRBJ2-3; D gene ambiguous. CDR3 length equals 15 residues. Trimming pared 2 bases from V and 2 bases from J, leaving 11 bases between. The germline CDR1 and CDR2 sequences are MNHNY and SVGAGI (reference sequence). Written as DNA, the CDR3 is TGTGCCAGCAGTTACATTGGTTTAACCACAGATACGCAGTATTTT. It specifies CASSYIGLTTDTQYF.

This clonotype has a handful of counts. The rearrangement joins TRBV4-1 to TRBJ2-2, with D possibly being TRBD2 (5 bases). V dropped 4 bases and J dropped 5 bases, with 11 bases sitting between them. Per the germline V gene, CDR1 is MGHRA and CDR2 is YSYEKL. The CDR3 contains 14 residues. For the CDR3, the DNA is TGCGCCAGCAGCCGGACTCCCCAGACCGGGGAGCTGTTTTTT. Protein product: CASSRTPQTGELFF.

This clonotype was detected ten times or more. The genes are TRBV5-1 and TRBJ2-1, with D uncertain. The CDR3 runs 12 residues. Germline V gives CDR1 SGHRS, CDR2 YFSETQ. V gave up 7 bases and J gave up 3 bases, with 8 bases separating them. The CDR3 loop reads CASASGYNEQFF. CDR3 bases: TGCGCCAGCGCCTCCGGCTACAATGAGCAGTTCTTC.

This clonotype was counted many times. The rearrangement joins TRBV24-1 to TRBJ2-7; TRBD1 agrees at 11 bases. From germline, CDR1 is KGHDR and CDR2 SFDVKD. The V segment lost 11 bases and the J segment 7 bases; nucleotides outside the gene matches: 6. This CDR3 is built from 12 residues. The CDR3 nucleotides read TGTGCCATCGGACAGGGGGCTGGGGAGCAGTACTTC. Translation gives CAIGQGAGEQYF.

CDR3 residues: CASSLAGRSYNEQFF. The CDR3 region has the DNA TGTGCCAGCAGTTTAGCGGGGAGGTCCTACAATGAGCAGTTCTTC. The rearrangement joins TRBV12-3 or TRBV12-4 to TRBJ2-1; TRBD2 is a possible D gene (6 bases). V lost 0 bases to trimming and J lost 1 base, with 7 bases between them. CDR3 size: 15 residues.

This clonotype was recorded many times. V and J are TRBV5-1 and TRBJ2-7, with 8 bases fitting TRBD1. V shed 4 bases and J 3 bases; nucleotides not matched to a gene: 12. The germline gives CDR1 SGHRS, CDR2 YFSETQ. The length of the CDR3 is 16 residues. CDR3 protein: CASSVRQGMVDYEQYF. The CDR3 nucleotides are TGCGCCAGCAGCGTACGACAGGGGATGGTCGACTACGAGCAGTACTTC. Variable domain in full (rest from reference TRBV5-1 and TRBJ2-7): KAGVTQTPRYLIKTRGQQVTLSCSPISGHRSVSWYQQTPGQGLQFLFEYFSETQRNKGNFPGRFSGRQFSNSRSEMNVSTLELGDSALYLCASSVRQGMVDYEQYFGPGTRLTVT.

This clonotype was detected a few times. The J gene is TRBJ2-1, the V gene TRBV20-1; D is unclear. This CDR3 has 11 amino acids. CDR1 is DFQATT and CDR2 is SNEGSKA in the germline V gene (reference sequence). Trimming took 3 bases from V and 5 from J, leaving 5 bases between them. The CDR3 region is CSASGNNEQFF. In DNA, the CDR3 is TGCAGTGCTAGTGGGAACAATGAGCAGTTCTTC.

This clonotype has just a few counts. The J gene is TRBJ2-2, the V gene TRBV7-2; D uncertain. Germline CDR1 SGHTA, CDR2 FQGNSA. This CDR3 is built from 14 residues. Deletions cut 4 bases from V and 5 bases from J, with 11 bases between. The CDR3 loop is CASSSYTRTGELFF. In DNA, the CDR3 is TGTGCCAGCAGCTCGTATACTCGTACCGGGGAGCTGTTTTTT. The whole variable domain, filled in from reference TRBV7-2 and TRBJ2-2, reads GAGVSQSPSNKVTEKGKDVELRCDPISGHTALYWYRQSLGQGLEFLIYFQGNSAPDKSGLPSDRFSAERTGGSVSTLTIQRTQQEDSAVYLCASSSYTRTGELFFGEGSRLTVL.

The V and J genes are TRBV7-4 and TRBJ2-7; 11 positions agree with TRBD2. The germline CDR1 and CDR2 sequences are SGHVT and SQSDAQ. J was trimmed by 6 bases and V by 8 bases; bases with no gene match: 12. This CDR3 is 15 amino acids long. DNA of the CDR3: TGTGCCAGCCTCGGAACGAGGCTAGCGGGAGGCGAGCAGTACTTC. It yields the protein CASLGTRLAGGEQYF.

This clonotype occurred a few times. The gene calls are TRBV19 and TRBJ2-2; D may be TRBD1 or TRBD2 (5 bases each). The V gene's germline CDR1 is LNHDA and CDR2 SQIVND (reference sequence). Trimming took 4 bases from V and 6 from J, leaving 12 bases between them. This CDR3 region has 14 residues. CDR3 protein: CASSTGTYAGELFF. CDR3 DNA: TGTGCCAGTAGTACAGGGACCTACGCCGGGGAGCTGTTTTTT.

This clonotype appeared many times. The rearrangement joins TRBV6-1 to TRBJ1-4; 7 bases are shared with TRBD1. The ends lost 3 bases at V and 4 bases at J; junction bases unmatched: 8. The germline CDR1 and CDR2 sequences are MNHNS and SASEGT. The CDR3 totals 16 residues. The CDR3 nucleotides are TGTGCCAGCAGTGATCCGACGGGACAGCATAATGAAAAACTGTTTTTT. This gives the protein CASSDPTGQHNEKLFF.

The chain links TRBV9 to TRBJ2-7; the D gene is possibly TRBD2 (6 bases). Between the trimmed V and J ends, which lost 3 bases and 7 bases, there was a span of 23 bases. Per the germline V gene, CDR1 is SGDLS and CDR2 is YYNGEE. The CDR3 runs 16 residues. CDR3 sequence: CASSALGDSSPSEQYF. The CDR3 DNA is TGTGCCAGCAGCGCATTAGGGGACTCCTCACCTTCAGAGCAGTACTTC.

This clonotype turned up a few times. The genes are TRBV2 and TRBJ2-7; D is ambiguous. The V end lost 4 bases, the J end lost 2 bases, and 3 bases lay between the germline ends. The CDR3 is 11 residues long. The germline V gene has CDR1 SNHLY and CDR2 FYNNEI. Written as DNA, the CDR3 is TGTGCCAGCAGTGTTACCTACGAGCAGTACTTC. Its translation: CASSVTYEQYF.

The genes are TRBV7-9 and TRBJ2-7; TRBD1 matches at 7 bases. The CDR3 loop spans 15 amino acids. Germline V gives CDR1 SEHNR, CDR2 FQNEAQ (reference sequence). Trimming cost V 1 base and J 3 bases; bases outside gene matches: 6. The CDR3 region has the DNA TGTGCCAGCAGCTTAGGGACAGGAAGTCTCTACGAGCAGTACTTC. It encodes CASSLGTGSLYEQYF.

This clonotype counts as medium-sized. The genes are TRBV6-4 and TRBJ2-1; no clear D. CDR3 length: 13 amino acids. The ends were cut back, 4 bases at V and 0 bases at J, with 4 bases in the middle. Germline V gives CDR1 MRHNA, CDR2 SNTAGT. The CDR3, as DNA: TGTGCCAGCAGTGCTAGCTCCTACAATGAGCAGTTCTTC. Its protein product is CASSASSYNEQFF.

This clonotype was found many times. The rearrangement joins TRBV19 to TRBJ1-6; TRBD1 aligns across 7 bases. CDR1 LNHDA and CDR2 SQIVND come from the germline V gene (reference sequence). The CDR3 length is 16 residues. Losses at the gene ends were 7 bases for V and 2 bases for J; bases not matched to a gene: 8. The CDR3 is CASTATGITYNSPLHF. CDR3 DNA sequence: TGTGCCAGTACCGCGACAGGGATCACCTATAATTCACCCCTCCACTTT.

This clonotype came up many times. The chain joins TRBV10-2 to TRBJ1-3; no clear D gene. The CDR3 has 13 residues. V lost 6 bases and J 0 bases, leaving 6 bases between the germline ends. In germline, CDR1 is WSHSY, CDR2 SAAADI. The DNA of the CDR3 is TGCGCCAGCAGACTGGCCTCTGGAAACACCATATATTTT. It translates to CASRLASGNTIYF.

There are a few counts of this clonotype. V usage is TRBV9 and J usage is TRBJ2-1; possible D gene TRBD1, 7 bases. Looked up from germline, CDR1 is SGDLS and CDR2 is YYNGEE. Trimming shortened V by 0 bases and J by 4 bases, and 11 bases separated the two germline ends. CDR3 length: 15 amino acids. For the CDR3, the DNA is TGTGCCAGCAGCGTAGGCAGGGGGGTGTACAATGAGCAGTTCTTC. Its protein is CASSVGRGVYNEQFF.

This clonotype was seen at least ten times. The chain is built from TRBV7-2 and TRBJ1-1, with 8 bases that match TRBD1. CDR1 is SGHTA, CDR2 FQGNSA, per germline. The V gene end was trimmed by 2 bases and the J gene end by 6 bases; junction bases not matched to a gene: 11. The CDR3 totals 16 residues. As DNA, the CDR3 is TGTGCCAGCAGCTTATCCCGATCAGGGGGCCTGGCTGAAGCTTTCTTT. Its translation: CASSLSRSGGLAEAFF.